A selection of T cell receptor beta chains follows, all from one sample in a study of response to subunit inactivated influenza vaccine. TCRdb passed the RT-PCR reads through MiXCR, listing each CDR3 protein once. The table includes 500,000 to 600,000 distinct CDR3 sequences, around 8% detected once. The sequenced sample was PBMCs from blood, obtained roughly 24 months after vaccination. The origin of the receptors is a man between 45 and 75 years old who received an inactivated influenza vaccine. The CDR3 runs from the conserved cysteine through the conserved F or W. Each record gives: clone size, J gene, D gene, V gene, CDR3 DNA, CDR3 protein. A D gene is named only where the DNA matches it firmly. The size of a clone is reported for some rows only, either as once, few or many, or as a class for expanded clones.

>NA|TRBJ2-3|TRBD2|TRBV5-4
TGTGCCAGCAGCTTTACTAGCGGGGGACCATCTAGCACAGATACGCAGTATTTT
CASSFTSGGPSSTDTQYF
>NA|TRBJ2-1|TRBD2|TRBV7-2
TGTGCCAGCAGCCGTCCTCCGACTAGCGGCGGAAATGAGCAGTTCTTC
CASSRPPTSGGNEQFF
>few|TRBJ2-1|TRBD2|TRBV20-1
TGCAGTGGACAGCGGGGGAGTGACAATGAGCAGTTCTTC
CSGQRGSDNEQFF
>NA|TRBJ2-3|NA|TRBV5-6
TGTGCCAGCAGCTTTGTTAGCAGTGGGACAGATACGCAGTATTTT
CASSFVSSGTDTQYF
>few|TRBJ2-6|TRBD2|TRBV4-3
TGCGCCGGTCCCAAGGAGGCGCGGGGGGAGAACTCTGGGGCCAACGTCCTGACTTTC
CAGPKEARGENSGANVLTF
>few|TRBJ2-1|TRBD2|TRBV20-1
TGCAGTGCCAATGACGGGACTAGCGTTAATGAGCAGTTCTTC
CSANDGTSVNEQFF
>many|TRBJ1-5|TRBD1|TRBV15
TGTGCCACCAGCAGAGAACAGGGGGGCAATCAGCCCCAGCATTTT
CATSREQGGNQPQHF
>NA|TRBJ2-7|NA|TRBV5-1
TGCGCCAGCAGCTTGCAGGGTTTACGAGGCGAGCAGTACTTC
CASSLQGLRGEQYF
>many|TRBJ2-1|TRBD2|TRBV20-1
TGCAGTGCTCAACCCCTCAGCGGGAGGCACTTGGTGGATGAGCAGTTCTTC
CSAQPLSGRHLVDEQFF
>few|TRBJ1-2|NA|TRBV3-1
TGTGCCAGCAGCCCCCACCCCAGCGGGGGAAACTATGGCTACACCTTC
CASSPHPSGGNYGYTF
>NA|TRBJ1-1|NA|TRBV20-1
TGCAGTGGGGTAGGAGGTGCGTACATGAATATTGAAGCTTTCTTT
CSGVGGAYMNIEAFF
>NA|TRBJ1-4|NA|TRBV28
TGTGCCATCCCTTCCGACGTCTCGAATGAAAAACTGTTTTTT
CAIPSDVSNEKLFF
>many|TRBJ2-5|NA|TRBV7-8
TGTGCCAGCAGCCTAGGGCCAGCGACTGCCAGGGAGACCCAGTACTTC
CASSLGPATARETQYF
>once|TRBJ2-3|NA|TRBV20-1
TGCAGTGCCCAAACCCAGACAATCCCAGATACGCAGTATTTT
CSAQTQTIPDTQYF
>many|TRBJ2-2|NA|TRBV21-1
TGTGCCAGCAGCAAAAACAGCACTCCCCAGAACACCGGGGAGCTGTTTTTT
CASSKNSTPQNTGELFF
>NA|TRBJ2-5|NA|TRBV21-1
TGTGCCAGCAGCATTGGGACAGAGAGCCAAGAGACCCAGTACTTC
CASSIGTESQETQYF
>NA|TRBJ2-1|TRBD2|TRBV28
TGTGCCAGCAGTCCCCGCGCGGGGGGATACAATGAGCAGTTCTTC
CASSPRAGGYNEQFF
>NA|TRBJ2-5|NA|TRBV5-6
TGTGCCAGCAGCTCGCCTGGGGCTTCAGAGACCCAGTACTTC
CASSSPGASETQYF
>few|TRBJ1-6|NA|TRBV27
TGTGCCAGCGGCCCCCAAAGCTGGTCACCCCTCCACTTT
CASGPQSWSPLHF
>NA|TRBJ2-7|NA|TRBV7-2
TGTGCCAGCACTACCGGTTCGGTTGTGCGGGGAACCTACGAGCAGTACTTC
CASTTGSVVRGTYEQYF
>few|TRBJ2-2|NA|TRBV27
TGTGCCAGCAGCCGTCCCAAAGGGGAGCTGTTTTTT
CASSRPKGELFF
>many|TRBJ2-5|NA|TRBV20-1
TGCAGTGCTAGAGATGGCCGGGTTGGGGAGACCCAGTACTTC
CSARDGRVGETQYF
>many|TRBJ2-7|TRBD1|TRBV5-5
TGTGCCAGCAGCTTGGGCAGGGGGCTTTCCTACGAGCAGTACTTC
CASSLGRGLSYEQYF
>NA|TRBJ2-2|TRBD1|TRBV4-3
TGCGCCAGCAGCCTCAGACAGGGACGCGACACCGGGGAGCTGTTTTTT
CASSLRQGRDTGELFF
>NA|TRBJ2-7|TRBD2|TRBV20-1
TGCAGTGCTAGAGATCGACTAGCGGGAATGATCGAGCAGTACTTC
CSARDRLAGMIEQYF
>few|TRBJ1-2|TRBD1|TRBV4-3
TGCGCCAGCAGCCAAGGACAGGGGCCGTGGGGAGGCTACACCTTC
CASSQGQGPWGGYTF
>many|TRBJ2-2|NA|TRBV4-3
TGTGCCAGCAGCCAGAGGACCGGGGAGCTGTTTTTT
CASSQRTGELFF
>NA|TRBJ2-7|TRBD1|TRBV29-1
TGCAGCGTTGGGGACAGGGGTTCCGACGAGCAGTACTTC
CSVGDRGSDEQYF
>many|TRBJ1-4|NA|TRBV2
TGTGCCAGCAGGAAACAAGCAACTAATGAAAAACTGTTTTTT
CASRKQATNEKLFF
>many|TRBJ1-2|TRBD1|TRBV6-5
TGTGCCAGCAGTTTCGGGCAGGGGGGACGTTATGGCTACACCTTC
CASSFGQGGRYGYTF
>many|TRBJ2-1|NA|TRBV11-2
TGTGCCAGCAGCTTTACGGTGCTAGCGCCGGGTTTCAATGAGCAGTTCTTC
CASSFTVLAPGFNEQFF
>NA|TRBJ1-5|NA|TRBV10-3
TGTGCCATCAGCAAGGGGCAGTATCAGCCCCAGCATTTT
CAISKGQYQPQHF
>few|TRBJ1-5|NA|TRBV6-5
TGTGCCAGCAGTTACGTGGGGCCCCAGCCCCAGCATTTT
CASSYVGPQPQHF
>NA|TRBJ1-5|NA|TRBV6-1
TGTGCCAGCAGTGAAGGGGCGGGCAATCAGCCCCAGCATTTT
CASSEGAGNQPQHF
>NA|TRBJ1-5|NA|TRBV28
TGTGCCAGCGAGGGGATTAGTCAGCCCCAGCATTTT
CASEGISQPQHF
>NA|TRBJ2-7|NA|TRBV10-2
TGCGCCAGCAGTGAGTCTCACAGGGTCAACGAGCAGTACTTC
CASSESHRVNEQYF
>NA|TRBJ1-6|TRBD1|TRBV12-3/TRBV12-4
TGTGCCAGCAGCCACCGGGACAGGTCGAGTTCACCCCTCCACTTT
CASSHRDRSSSPLHF
>many|TRBJ2-1|NA|TRBV28
TGTGCCAGCAGTTTAGCATCCAATGAGCAGTTCTTC
CASSLASNEQFF
>few|TRBJ1-5|NA|TRBV20-1
TGCAGTGCTGGCAGGGCGGACAGCAATCAGCCCCAGCATTTT
CSAGRADSNQPQHF
>NA|TRBJ2-2|TRBD1|TRBV4-3
TGCGCCAGCAGCCAAGCCAGGACAGGGATCACCGGGGAGCTGTTTTTT
CASSQARTGITGELFF
>many|TRBJ2-1|TRBD2|TRBV29-1
TGCAGCGTAGAGGGGCTAGCGGTCTACAATGAGCAGTTCTTC
CSVEGLAVYNEQFF